The rows below give T cell receptor beta chains drawn from one sample of a study of T cells in Graves' hyperthyroidism and ophthalmopathy. TCRdb processed the multiplex PCR reads anew with MiXCR; each CDR3 protein has one entry. The sample shows hundreds of thousands of distinct CDR3 sequences, around 19% of them seen only once. Input material: blood. These receptors were collected from a woman between 45 and 65 years old with Graves' hyperthyroidism that later progressed to Graves' ophthalmopathy. CDR3s include the opening cysteine and the closing phenylalanine or tryptophan. D genes are given only for firm matches. Clone size appears in some rows only: once, few, many, or a class for an expanded clone.

clone size	D gene	J gene	V gene	CDR3 DNA	CDR3 protein
-	TRBD1	TRBJ1-1	TRBV13	TGTGCCAGCAGCTCCCGACAGGGGCTCGCTGAAGCTTTCTTT	CASSSRQGLAEAFF
many	TRBD1	TRBJ1-1	TRBV11-2	TGTGCCAGCAGCTTAGTAATAGGGGGCTACACTGAAGCTTTCTTT	CASSLVIGGYTEAFF
-	TRBD1	TRBJ1-1	TRBV20-1	TGCAGTGCTAGAGAATTGACAGGGTCCACTGAAGCTTTCTTT	CSARELTGSTEAFF
many	-	TRBJ1-1	TRBV11-2	TGTGCCAGCAGCTCTAGGGGGGTAACTGAAGCTTTCTTT	CASSSRGVTEAFF
-	-	TRBJ2-2	TRBV19	TGTGCCAGCCGGGGACTCCTGGCGGACGGGGAGCTGTTTTTT	CASRGLLADGELFF
many	TRBD1	TRBJ2-7	TRBV5-5	TGTGCCAGAAAGGACAGGGGTTTCCAACTCACCCAGAACGAGCAGTACTTC	CARKDRGFQLTQNEQYF
-	-	TRBJ2-1	TRBV6-2/TRBV6-3	TGTGCCAACAGTGTAACTGAATACAATGAGCAGTTCTTC	CANSVTEYNEQFF
many	-	TRBJ1-1	TRBV2	TGTGCCAGCAGGAACAGGGCGAACACTGAAGCTTTCTTT	CASRNRANTEAFF
-	TRBD1	TRBJ1-4	TRBV6-1	TGTGCCAGCGGGAGGGGGCGATCGTCGGCTAATGAAAAACTGTTTTTT	CASGRGRSSANEKLFF
-	-	TRBJ1-1	TRBV5-6	TGTGCCAGCAGTTTATGGCGCCCCTTTAACACTGAAGCTTTCTTT	CASSLWRPFNTEAFF
few	-	TRBJ1-1	TRBV5-1	TGCGCCAGCAGCCTCCGGGACGCAGGGCAGACTGAAGCTTTCTTT	CASSLRDAGQTEAFF
few	TRBD2	TRBJ2-5	TRBV10-3	TGTGCCATCAGGGATAGCGGGGGGTCCCAAGAGACCCAGTACTTC	CAIRDSGGSQETQYF
many	-	TRBJ2-5	TRBV29-1	TGCAGCGTTCAACTCGGTATGGTGGTGTGGGGGTTCGAGACCCAGTACTTC	CSVQLGMVVWGFETQYF
many	-	TRBJ2-3	TRBV6-2/TRBV6-3	TGTGCCAGCAGTTACTCGGGGGACCTCACAGATACGCAGTATTTT	CASSYSGDLTDTQYF
few	-	TRBJ1-1	TRBV10-3	TGTGCCATCAGTGAGTCGCTCGGGGTTGAAGCTTTCTTT	CAISESLGVEAFF
many	TRBD1	TRBJ2-1	TRBV12-5	TGTGCTAGTGGTTTAGGATCGACAGGGGGCGATGAGCAGTTCTTC	CASGLGSTGGDEQFF
once	-	TRBJ2-7	TRBV20-1	TGCAGTGCTAAGCGGGACAGACTCTACGAGCAGTACTTC	CSAKRDRLYEQYF
few	TRBD2	TRBJ2-3	TRBV7-9	TGTGCCAGCAGCGCCAGGACTAGCGAGACAGATACGCAGTATTTT	CASSARTSETDTQYF
-	TRBD1	TRBJ1-2	TRBV30	TGTGCCTGGACCGGTACAGGGGGCGGCTATGGCTACACCTTC	CAWTGTGGGYGYTF
many	-	TRBJ2-7	TRBV30	TGTGCCTGGAGCTGGGGGCAGAACTACGAGCAGTACTTC	CAWSWGQNYEQYF
-	-	TRBJ2-2	TRBV5-1	TGCGCCAGCAGGATGGTGGGAGACACCGGGGAGCTGTTTTTT	CASRMVGDTGELFF
-	-	TRBJ1-4	TRBV7-6	TGTGCCAGCAGCTTAGGTCGGGACGGGAATGAAAAACTGTTTTTT	CASSLGRDGNEKLFF
-	-	TRBJ2-5	TRBV6-5	TGTGCCAGCAGTTACTCAGGGCACCCCCAAGAGACCCAGTACTTC	CASSYSGHPQETQYF
-	-	TRBJ2-3	TRBV20-1	TGCAGTGCTAGAGGACTATTAAGCACAGATACGCAGTATTTT	CSARGLLSTDTQYF
few	-	TRBJ1-6	TRBV6-5	TGTGCCAGCAGTTACGGGGGAGGCCGAGATTCACCCCTCCACTTT	CASSYGGGRDSPLHF
-	-	TRBJ2-2	TRBV3-1	TGTGCCAGCAGCATTCGGCGACAGAACACCGGGGAGCTGTTTTTT	CASSIRRQNTGELFF
many	-	TRBJ1-1	TRBV12-3/TRBV12-4	TGTGCCAGCAGACGCGCTGGGGTGGACACTGAAGCTTTCTTT	CASRRAGVDTEAFF
many	TRBD1	TRBJ2-7	TRBV11-3	TGTGCCAGCAGCCATCGGGACAGCCCCTACGAGCAGTACTTC	CASSHRDSPYEQYF
-	-	TRBJ2-5	TRBV7-8	TGTGCCAGCAGCTGGGGAGACACTCAAGAGACCCAGTACTTC	CASSWGDTQETQYF
-	-	TRBJ1-2	TRBV7-3	TGTGCCAGCAGCTCCATAGCGGGGTCTAACTATGGCTACACCTTC	CASSSIAGSNYGYTF
few	TRBD1	TRBJ1-3	TRBV18	TGTGCCAGCTCACGGGGGACAGCTGACGGCACCATATATTTT	CASSRGTADGTIYF
-	-	TRBJ2-3	TRBV10-1	TGCGCCAGCAACGGGGGTCAGGGCGTCGCAGATACGCAGTATTTT	CASNGGQGVADTQYF
-	TRBD1	TRBJ1-2	TRBV5-4	TGTGCCAGCAGCTTGGTCGGACAGGGGGCGCGTGGCTACACCTTC	CASSLVGQGARGYTF
-	-	TRBJ2-2	TRBV7-3	TGTGCCAGCAGCTCTCAGACAGGACGGAACACCGGGGAGCTGTTTTTT	CASSSQTGRNTGELFF
many	-	TRBJ1-2	TRBV12-3/TRBV12-4	TGTGCCAGCAGTCCCAGGGTGATTAACTATGGCTACACCTTC	CASSPRVINYGYTF
-	TRBD1	TRBJ1-1	TRBV4-1	TGCGCCAGCAGCCAAGTGGTAGACAGGGCTGACACTGAAGCTTTCTTT	CASSQVVDRADTEAFF
many	-	TRBJ2-3	TRBV5-5	TGTGCCAGCAGCCCCCAGCATAGTACAGATACGCAGTATTTT	CASSPQHSTDTQYF
-	-	TRBJ2-5	TRBV3-1	TGTGCCAGCAGCCAAGATGTTGGGAACCAAGAGACCCAGTACTTC	CASSQDVGNQETQYF
-	TRBD1	TRBJ2-5	TRBV20-1	TGCAGTGCTCACCTAACGGGACAGGGGGAGACCCAGTACTTC	CSAHLTGQGETQYF
many	-	TRBJ2-7	TRBV12-3/TRBV12-4	TGTGCCAGCAGTTTGCACAGGGACGAGCAGTACTTC	CASSLHRDEQYF
few	-	TRBJ2-1	TRBV2	TGTGCCAGCAGGAAGTTCGATGAGCAGTTCTTC	CASRKFDEQFF
-	-	TRBJ1-2	TRBV11-2	TGTGCCAGCAGCTTAATCCAGGGTGCCTATGGCTACACCTTC	CASSLIQGAYGYTF
few	TRBD1	TRBJ1-2	TRBV5-1	TGCGCCAGCAGTCGACAGGGGGAATATGGCTACACCTTC	CASSRQGEYGYTF
many	-	TRBJ1-1	TRBV11-3	TGTGCCAGCAGCTTAGAACGGAGCACTGAAGCTTTCTTT	CASSLERSTEAFF
-	TRBD1	TRBJ2-7	TRBV5-1	TGCGCCAGCCAGGGACAGGGGAGGTACGAGCAGTACTTC	CASQGQGRYEQYF
many	-	TRBJ1-6	TRBV3-1	TGTGCCAGCAGCCAACCTACAGGGCCAGGGTCACCCCTCCACTTT	CASSQPTGPGSPLHF
-	-	TRBJ1-2	TRBV5-1	TGCGCCAGCAGCTTGGGGACAGCTCCCTATGGCTACACCTTC	CASSLGTAPYGYTF
-	-	TRBJ2-1	TRBV15	TGTGCCACCAGCAGAGACAGGGATTCCTACAATGAGCAGTTCTTC	CATSRDRDSYNEQFF
-	TRBD1	TRBJ1-3	TRBV12-3/TRBV12-4	TGTGCCAGCATTGCGGACAGGGCTGGAAACACCATATATTTT	CASIADRAGNTIYF
many	-	TRBJ1-1	TRBV11-2	TGTGCCAGCAGCTGGGGAGGGCAGCCCAGCACTGAAGCTTTCTTT	CASSWGGQPSTEAFF
few	-	TRBJ1-1	TRBV6-2/TRBV6-3	TGTGCCAGCAGTTACTCGGCCACAGGGAACACTGAAGCTTTCTTT	CASSYSATGNTEAFF
few	-	TRBJ2-7	TRBV6-2/TRBV6-3	TGTGCCAGCAGTTACAACAGGGTTAGCTCCTACGAGCAGTACTTC	CASSYNRVSSYEQYF
-	-	TRBJ2-5	TRBV30	TGTGCCTGGACAGGGGTCGAGACCCAGTACTTC	CAWTGVETQYF
-	-	TRBJ2-1	TRBV7-9	TGTGCCAGCAGCTTGACTAGAAACAATGAGCAGTTCTTC	CASSLTRNNEQFF